The 5 T cell receptor beta chains in this list originate from one sample, sequenced in a study of beta chain features in type 1 diabetes. Since all of the isolated RNA was reverse transcribed, expressed TCRB transcripts were what got sequenced. Sequencing used immunoSEQ multiplex PCR; TCRdb keeps in-frame clones, though not all of them. The repertoire holds 600,000 to 650,000 clones, about 14% seen once, with under 0.095% in the top ten. Sequenced: naive CD4+ T cells from blood. The receptor source for this set is a man younger than 35 in good health.

Only a few counts were recorded for this clone. The CDR3 protein is CASSVQGETQYF. CDR3 nucleotides: TGTGCCAGCAGCGTACAGGGGGAGACCCAGTACTTC. The chain joins TRBV9 to TRBJ2-5; perhaps TRBD1 as D (6 bases). The CDR3 is made up of 12 amino acids. The germline V gene has CDR1 SGDLS and CDR2 YYNGEE. The V end was cut by 1 base, the J end by 5 bases, with 6 bases between. The full variable domain, in which reference TRBV9 and TRBJ2-5 provide the parts outside the CDR3, is DSGVTQTPKHLITATGQRVTLRCSPRSGDLSVYWYQQSLDQGLQFLIQYYNGEERAKGNILERFSAQQFPDLHSELNLSSLELGDSALYFCASSVQGETQYFGPGTRLLVL.

With respect to this clone: Because the CDR3 is missing its conserved closing phenylalanine or tryptophan, this is likely a read error. The genes are TRBV29-1 and TRBJ1-6; D is uncertain. This CDR3 is 13 amino acids long. V lost 6 bases to trimming and J lost 8 bases, with 14 bases between them. Per the germline V gene, CDR1 is SQVTM and CDR2 is ANQGSEA. CDR3 in amino acids: CSVQRRQDSPLHL. The CDR3 DNA sequence: TGCAGCGTGCAAAGGAGGCAGGATTCACCCCTCCACCTT.

This clone was recorded a few times. The CDR3 is CGSGRAGEGNTIYF. The CDR3 bases are TGTGGGAGCGGCAGGGCAGGGGAAGGAAACACCATATATTTT. The V call is TRBV25-1, the J call TRBJ1-3; tentative D call: TRBD1 (6 bases). The CDR3 is 14 residues long. The germline V gene encodes CDR1 MGHDK and CDR2 SYGVNS.

This clone has just a few counts. V is TRBV5-5 and J is TRBJ2-3, with D perhaps being TRBD1 or TRBD2 (6 bases each). Germline CDR1 SGHKS, CDR2 YYEKEE (reference sequence). Trimming shortened V by 3 bases and J by 4 bases, and 21 bases separated the two germline ends. The CDR3 totals 17 residues. CDR3 loop: CASSSVPGAGSADTQYF. CDR3 DNA sequence: TGTGCCAGCAGCTCGGTGCCAGGGGCGGGATCGGCAGATACGCAGTATTTT.

This clone was seen only a few times. V usage is TRBV10-3 and J usage is TRBJ2-2; D remains ambiguous. Trimming left V 9 bases short and J 5 bases short, with 13 bases between. The germline CDR1 and CDR2 sequences are ENHRY and SYGVKD. The CDR3 has 13 residues. CDR3 coding DNA: TGTGCCATTGTAAGGGCGCGGACCGGGGAGCTGTTTTTT. The encoded protein is CAIVRARTGELFF.